A single sample is the source of the 16 T cell receptor beta chains below, sequenced in a study of OX40 agonist ivuxolimab in advanced cancers. The data were produced by immunoSEQ multiplex PCR, yet TCRdb's version contains in-frame clones alone and is incomplete. The repertoire holds roughly 110,000 clones, about nine tenths seen once, with approximately 0.52% in the top ten. Source: CD4+ or CD8+ T cells sorted from blood, taken in a trial of the OX40 agonist ivuxolimab. These receptor sequences come from an adult with an advanced solid tumor such as melanoma, head and neck, liver or kidney cancer.

The table lists this clone with a few counts. V gene TRBV28 combines with J gene TRBJ1-6; D may be TRBD1 (6 bases). Trimming pared 5 bases from V and 10 bases from J, leaving 15 bases between. The CDR3 extends over 14 amino acids. Germline V gene lookup returns CDR1 MDHEN and CDR2 SYDVKM. DNA for the CDR3: TGTGCCAGCAGTATCGGCAGGGGCCGATCACCCCTCCACTTT. Encoded protein: CASSIGRGRSPLHF.

The genes are TRBV18 and TRBJ1-1; TRBD1 is a possible D gene (5 bases). The germline V and J ends were trimmed by 6 bases and 2 bases, with 13 bases remaining between them. Germline-derived CDR1 and CDR2 are KGHSH and LQKENI. The CDR3 sequence is 14 residues long. The CDR3 sequence: CASSPGRENTEAFF. The DNA for the CDR3 is TGTGCCAGCTCGCCGGGACGGGAAAACACTGAAGCTTTCTTT.

This clone was counted a few times. The rearrangement links TRBV6-1 to TRBJ2-1; TRBD1 matches 7 bases. J was trimmed by 4 bases and V by 6 bases; bases with no gene match: 9. This CDR3 comprises 15 residues. CDR1 is MNHNS, CDR2 SASEGT, per germline. The CDR3: CASRRPGQPYNEQFF. The CDR3 bases are TGTGCCAGCAGAAGACCGGGACAGCCGTACAATGAGCAGTTCTTC.

The chain has TRBV6-5 and TRBJ2-3, with TRBD1 identical over 12 bases. The V gene end was trimmed by 6 bases and the J gene end by 3 bases; junction bases not matched to a gene: 1. Germline V gives CDR1 MNHEY, CDR2 SVGAGI. The CDR3 loop spans 14 amino acids. In DNA, the CDR3 is TGTGCCAGCAGGGGACAGGGGGCGACAGATACGCAGTATTTT. This codes for CASRGQGATDTQYF.

The table lists this clone with a count of one. The J gene is TRBJ2-7, the V gene TRBV19, with 11 bases identical to TRBD2. The V segment lost 5 bases and the J segment 3 bases; nucleotides outside the gene matches: 6. Germline CDR1 LNHDA, CDR2 SQIVND (reference sequence). This CDR3 contains 15 residues. CDR3 amino acids: CASSHSGGELYEQYF. The CDR3 DNA reads as TGTGCCAGTAGTCATAGCGGGGGGGAACTCTACGAGCAGTACTTC. The variable domain in full, with the rest retrieved from reference TRBV19 and TRBJ2-7, is DGGITQSPKYLFRKEGQNVTLSCEQNLNHDAMYWYRQDPGQGLRLIYYSQIVNDFQKGDIAEGYSVSREKKESFPLTVTSAQKNPTAFYLCASSHSGGELYEQYFGPGTRLTVT.

The chain uses TRBV30 and TRBJ1-1; 8 nucleotides match TRBD1. J lost 5 bases, V lost 0 bases, and 2 bases had no gene match. CDR1 and CDR2 from the germline V gene are GTSNPN and SVGIG (reference sequence). The CDR3 loop spans 13 amino acids. CDR3 protein: CAWSVQGATEAFF. In DNA, the CDR3 is TGTGCCTGGAGTGTTCAGGGGGCGACTGAAGCTTTCTTT.

The gene calls are TRBV7-2 and TRBJ2-2; possible D gene TRBD2, 6 bases. Germline CDR1 SGHTA, CDR2 FQGNSA. The CDR3 is 16 residues long. V was cut by 4 bases and J by 1 base, with 13 bases left in between. CDR3 coding DNA: TGTGCCAGCAGCTCGTCCATGACTAGGAACACCGGGGAGCTGTTTTTT. This translates into CASSSSMTRNTGELFF.

The chain combines TRBV7-3 with TRBJ2-7; tentative D call: TRBD2 (6 bases). V lost 3 bases to trimming and J lost 3 bases, with 24 bases between them. This CDR3 has 18 residues. CDR1 is SGHTA and CDR2 is FQGTGA in the germline V gene. The CDR3 region is CASSFNLHGRGYIYEQYF. Written as DNA, the CDR3 is TGTGCCAGCAGCTTCAACCTGCATGGGCGGGGATATATCTACGAGCAGTACTTC.

This chain joins TRBV27 and TRBJ2-1; D is perhaps TRBD1 or TRBD2 (5 bases each). CDR3 size: 15 residues. V was shortened by 4 bases and J by 14 bases, with 24 bases between the two germline ends. In germline, CDR1 is MNHEY, CDR2 SMNVEV (reference sequence). CDR3 sequence (DNA): TGTGCCAGCAGTTCCGGGGCGGGCAGGGCGGAAGTTAAGTTCTTC. It yields the protein CASSSGAGRAEVKFF.

The chain uses TRBV5-4 and TRBJ1-2, with D uncertain. Trimming removed 4 bases at V and 10 bases at J, with 17 bases between. This CDR3 has 13 residues. Germline CDR1 is SGHNT and CDR2 is YYREEE (reference sequence). The CDR3 DNA is TGTGCCAGCAGCCGGACGGGGAACATGGACTACACCTTC. Its protein is CASSRTGNMDYTF.

CDR3 residues: CSVSGGHSGNTIYF. As DNA, the CDR3 is TGCAGCGTGAGTGGCGGGCACTCTGGAAACACCATATATTTT. The rearrangement links TRBV29-1 to TRBJ1-3; no definite D call. Germline CDR1 SQVTM, CDR2 ANQGSEA. The CDR3 loop spans 14 amino acids. With 6 bases removed from V and 0 bases from J, the gap between germline ends came to 12 bases.

This chain uses TRBV7-2 with TRBJ2-1; the match to TRBD2 covers 7 bases. The germline V gene has CDR1 SGHTA and CDR2 FQGNSA. The V segment lost 6 bases and the J segment 1 base; nucleotides outside the gene matches: 6. CDR3 length: 15 residues. CDR3 DNA sequence: TGTGCCAGCAGAGGGACTACCGCATCCTACAATGAGCAGTTCTTC. It yields the protein CASRGTTASYNEQFF.

The chain is built from TRBV7-2 and TRBJ2-1; TRBD1 or TRBD2 may be the D gene (5 bases each). The CDR3 spans 11 residues. V was trimmed by 5 bases and J by 11 bases, leaving 10 bases between them. Germline V CDR1 and CDR2: SGHTA, FQGNSA. The CDR3 DNA reads as TGTGCCAGCAGCCCCCCGGGACAGCAGTTCTTC. Translating it yields CASSPPGQQFF.

The rearrangement uses TRBV7-9 and TRBJ2-1; 10 positions agree with TRBD2. The CDR3 loop spans 14 amino acids. CDR1 and CDR2 (germline): SEHNR, FQNEAQ (reference sequence). The J segment lost 6 bases and the V segment lost 5 bases, leaving 4 bases of the junction unmatched. The DNA of the CDR3 is TGTGCCAGCAGCCAAGCGGGGGGGCCCAATGAGCAGTTCTTC. Protein product: CASSQAGGPNEQFF.

With regard to this clone: The same CDR3 can be traced to other DNA sequences in this sample. This chain links TRBV6-5 with TRBJ1-2; TRBD1 matches at 10 bases. V lost 6 bases, J lost 4 bases, and 5 bases stayed unmatched. CDR1 MNHEY and CDR2 SVGAGI come from the germline V gene. The CDR3 has 14 amino acids. Here the CDR3 reads CASSLRDRGYGYTF. The CDR3 DNA is TGTGCCAGCAGCCTCCGGGACAGGGGCTATGGCTACACCTTC.

The chain uses TRBV7-9 and TRBJ1-4, with D possibly being TRBD1 (6 bases). Germline V gene lookup returns CDR1 SEHNR and CDR2 FQNEAQ (reference sequence). The CDR3 runs 14 residues. The germline V and J ends were trimmed by 10 bases and 7 bases, with 19 bases remaining between them. The CDR3 region has the DNA TGTGCCACCAAGGATGGGGGCGATGGTGAAAAACTGTTTTTT. This translates into CATKDGGDGEKLFF.